Listed below are T cell receptor beta chains from one sample, sequenced in a study of T cell changes during pregnancy in multiple sclerosis. Sequenced by immunoSEQ multiplex PCR; TCRdb stores in-frame clones only, minus some. The data show 30,000 to 35,000 clones, nearly 90% seen once. The sequencing here drew on CD4+ T cells from peripheral blood mononuclear cells, taken in the third trimester of pregnancy. The source of these receptors is a female donor in good health, enrolled as a control in a pregnancy study. Both conserved end residues are part of each CDR3. The D gene is left open where the match is weak. Rows may omit the clone size; those that give it use once, few, many or a size class.

TGTGCCAGCAGTTCCACAGGGGCCCCTCCGGATCAGCCCCAGCATTTT	CASSSTGAPPDQPQHF	TRBV6-5	TRBJ1-5	NA	TRBD1
TGTGCCACCAGCTTCGAGCCGGGACAGGTCATAGACATTCAGTACTTC	CATSFEPGQVIDIQYF	TRBV15	TRBJ2-4	NA	TRBD1
TGTGCCAGCAGTGAAGCGCCGGGACAGGTCCAACGGGGAGCTTTCTTT	CASSEAPGQVQRGAFF	TRBV2	TRBJ1-1	NA	TRBD1
TGTGCCAGCAGTGAAGGGACAGCGATTAATCAGCCCCAGCATTTT	CASSEGTAINQPQHF	TRBV2	TRBJ1-5	NA	NA
TGTGCCAGTAGTATCGGAGGTGAGAACACCGGGGAGCTGTTTTTT	CASSIGGENTGELFF	TRBV19	TRBJ2-2	NA	NA
TGCGCCAGCAGCCTCCGGAGAGCTGGCACCGGGGAGCTGTTTTTT	CASSLRRAGTGELFF	TRBV5-1	TRBJ2-2	few	NA
TGTGCCAGCAGGGGACAGGGGGCTTACAATGAGCAGTTCTTC	CASRGQGAYNEQFF	TRBV6-4	TRBJ2-1	NA	TRBD1
TGTGCCAGTAGTATATCCTGGACAGAGGTCTATGGCTACACCTTC	CASSISWTEVYGYTF	TRBV19	TRBJ1-2	NA	NA
TGTGCCAGCACCGAGAAGTGGGGGGGCGTAGGTAATGAAAAACTGTTTTTT	CASTEKWGGVGNEKLFF	TRBV2	TRBJ1-4	few	NA
TGTGCCACCAGGGCTAGCGGGGGGGCCGGGGGGGAGACCCAGTACTTC	CATRASGGAGGETQYF	TRBV15	TRBJ2-5	NA	TRBD2
TGTGCCAGTAGTATAGTTTCTAGCGGCACAGATACGCAGTATTTT	CASSIVSSGTDTQYF	TRBV19	TRBJ2-3	NA	NA
TGCAGCGTTCCCTCGCGGCGTACCGGGACAGGGTCCGGGGAGCTGTTTTTT	CSVPSRRTGTGSGELFF	TRBV29-1	TRBJ2-2	NA	TRBD1
TGTGCCACCAGCAGAGATGATACAGGCCTTAAAGAAAAACTGTTTTTT	CATSRDDTGLKEKLFF	TRBV15	TRBJ1-4	NA	NA
TGTGCCAGCAGCTCCGGGACAGTGAACACTGAAGCTTTCTTT	CASSSGTVNTEAFF	TRBV11-3	TRBJ1-1	NA	TRBD1
TGCGCCAGCAGCCAAGAGGGGACAGGGGCCAACTATGGCTACACCTTC	CASSQEGTGANYGYTF	TRBV4-1	TRBJ1-2	NA	TRBD1
TGCGCCAGCAGCCCAAATTCAGGGCTTGGCACCGGGGAGCTGTTTTTT	CASSPNSGLGTGELFF	TRBV5-1	TRBJ2-2	NA	NA
TGTGCCAGCAGCAAAGAACCGGGGTGGGACACTGAAGCTTTCTTT	CASSKEPGWDTEAFF	TRBV21-1	TRBJ1-1	NA	NA
TGTGCCAGCAGCGGGGACAGGGGGAACACTGAAGCTTTCTTT	CASSGDRGNTEAFF	TRBV9	TRBJ1-1	NA	TRBD1
TGCAGTGCAAACAGGGTCACTGAAGCTTTCTTT	CSANRVTEAFF	TRBV20-1	TRBJ1-1	NA	NA
TGTGCCAGCACGGGCGGGGTCGGAAGACTGGACACCGGGGAGCTGTTTTTT	CASTGGVGRLDTGELFF	TRBV5-6	TRBJ2-2	few	NA
TGCGCCAGCAGCCAACCCCTCCGGAGTAGCAGTAGGAATGAGCAGTTCTTC	CASSQPLRSSSRNEQFF	TRBV4-1	TRBJ2-1	NA	NA
TGTGCCAGTCAACCGGGCCAGAAGGGGAAACTGTTTTTT	CASQPGQKGKLFF	TRBV19	TRBJ1-4	NA	NA
TGTGCCAGCTCACTTGGACAGGGGGCGCCCTACGAGCAGTACTTC	CASSLGQGAPYEQYF	TRBV18	TRBJ2-7	NA	TRBD1
TGTGCCAGCAGTGATGGGGGCCCCTCAACACTATATGGCTACACCTTC	CASSDGGPSTLYGYTF	TRBV2	TRBJ1-2	NA	NA
TGTGCCAGCAGCATCCGGGCCGGGGAGCTGTTTTTT	CASSIRAGELFF	TRBV9	TRBJ2-2	NA	NA
TGTGCCAGCAGTTCCCTGACAGGGCACGTCGAAAAACTGTTTTTT	CASSSLTGHVEKLFF	TRBV27	TRBJ1-4	NA	TRBD1
TGTGCCAGCAGCAAGGGACAGGGTAACTATGGCTACACCTTC	CASSKGQGNYGYTF	TRBV11-3	TRBJ1-2	NA	TRBD1
TGTGCCAGCAGCCGGACTAGCGGCAGCACAGATACGCAGTATTTT	CASSRTSGSTDTQYF	TRBV7-9	TRBJ2-3	NA	TRBD2
TGTGCCAGCAGCTTAGAGGGAGAGCCTAGCAATCAGCCCCAGCATTTT	CASSLEGEPSNQPQHF	TRBV7-2	TRBJ1-5	NA	NA
TGTGCCAGCAGTAACTCGGGACAGGGTGGCAATCAGCCCCAGCATTTT	CASSNSGQGGNQPQHF	TRBV6-5	TRBJ1-5	NA	TRBD1
TGTGCCAGCAGCTTTGGCTCAGCAACTAATGAAAAACTGTTTTTT	CASSFGSATNEKLFF	TRBV7-9	TRBJ1-4	NA	NA
TGCAGCGTTATGGGGGCCTCCGGGACGAGCTCCTACGAGCAGTACTTC	CSVMGASGTSSYEQYF	TRBV29-1	TRBJ2-7	NA	NA
TGTGCCAGTAGTATAGTAGGACAGTTCGATGGCTACACCTTC	CASSIVGQFDGYTF	TRBV19	TRBJ1-2	NA	NA
TGTGCTAGTGGGAGGGCTCCCTACGAGCAGTACTTC	CASGRAPYEQYF	TRBV12-5	TRBJ2-7	NA	NA
TGCGCCAGCAGCCGCTCGACCAGGACTAGCGGGGGGGCGTCTATCGGGGAGCTGTTTTTT	CASSRSTRTSGGASIGELFF	TRBV5-1	TRBJ2-2	few	TRBD2
TGTGCCAGCAGTGAAGGTTTGAGCTCCTATAATTCACCCCTCCACTTT	CASSEGLSSYNSPLHF	TRBV6-1	TRBJ1-6	NA	NA
TGTGCCAGCAGCCTAGGGAGCTCTGGGAACACCATATATTTT	CASSLGSSGNTIYF	TRBV7-8	TRBJ1-3	NA	NA
TGTGCTAGTGGTTTGTCACAGGGGGCAGGGAATGAGCAGTTCTTC	CASGLSQGAGNEQFF	TRBV12-5	TRBJ2-1	NA	TRBD1
TGTGCCAGTAGTATTTTGGCGGGAGAAGATACGCAGTATTTT	CASSILAGEDTQYF	TRBV19	TRBJ2-3	NA	TRBD2
TGCGCCAGCGGTTCTTACAGGGGCGAGCAGTACTTC	CASGSYRGEQYF	TRBV10-2	TRBJ2-7	NA	TRBD1
TGTGCCAGCAGCCCCCGCGCCGGGACAGGAGGCGAGCAGTACTTC	CASSPRAGTGGEQYF	TRBV9	TRBJ2-7	NA	TRBD1
TGTGCCAGCAGCGAGCCGGGACAGGGGGCTGGTAATGAGCAGTTCTTC	CASSEPGQGAGNEQFF	TRBV7-9	TRBJ2-1	NA	TRBD1
TGTGCCAGCTTTAACGGGGTGATGGGCTACACCTTC	CASFNGVMGYTF	TRBV2	TRBJ1-2	NA	NA
TGTGCCAGCAGCGTAGCTGCACAGGGTGGGGAAAAACTGTTTTTT	CASSVAAQGGEKLFF	TRBV9	TRBJ1-4	NA	NA
TGTGCCAGTAGTATTCGGACAGGGGGCGTGGGCTACACCTTC	CASSIRTGGVGYTF	TRBV19	TRBJ1-2	NA	TRBD1